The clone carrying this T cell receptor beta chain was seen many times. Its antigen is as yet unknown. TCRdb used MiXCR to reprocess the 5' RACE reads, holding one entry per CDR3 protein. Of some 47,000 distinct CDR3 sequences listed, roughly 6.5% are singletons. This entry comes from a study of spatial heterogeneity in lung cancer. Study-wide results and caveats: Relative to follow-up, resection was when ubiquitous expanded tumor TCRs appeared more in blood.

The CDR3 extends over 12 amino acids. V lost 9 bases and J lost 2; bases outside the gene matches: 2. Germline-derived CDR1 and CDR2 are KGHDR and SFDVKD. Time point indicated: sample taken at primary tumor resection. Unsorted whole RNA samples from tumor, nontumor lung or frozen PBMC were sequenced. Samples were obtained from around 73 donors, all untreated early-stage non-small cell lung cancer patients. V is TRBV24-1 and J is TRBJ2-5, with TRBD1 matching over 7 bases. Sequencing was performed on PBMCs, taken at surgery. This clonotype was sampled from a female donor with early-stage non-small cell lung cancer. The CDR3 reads CATRGQQETQYF. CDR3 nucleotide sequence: TGTGCCACCCGGGGACAGCAAGAGACCCAGTACTTC.